The 11 T cell receptor beta chains reported below all come from one sample, sequenced in a study of healthy donors' naive CD4 and CD8 T cells. Starting from 500 ng of total RNA, TCR libraries were made with linear amplification. TCRdb redid the calling of the reads with MiXCR, one entry per CDR3 protein. This sample has approximately 200,000 distinct CDR3 sequences, with around 70% found just once. The sample taken for sequencing was naive CD4+ and CD8+ T cells sorted from blood, pooled from several donors. The receptors were sampled from a pool of human donors in good health; the sample pools cells from several healthy donors.

This chain connects TRBV29-1 to TRBJ2-7; no clear D gene. Trimming removed 8 bases from V and 1 base from J, with 18 bases in between. The CDR3 has 14 amino acids. The germline V gene has CDR1 SQVTM and CDR2 ANQGSEA. The CDR3: CSISLPTVSYEQYF. The CDR3 DNA sequence: TGCAGCATATCATTACCGACGGTATCCTACGAGCAGTACTTC.

About this clonotype: The CDR3 does not end in the conserved phenylalanine or tryptophan, so this is likely a read error. It is unclear where the CDR3 begins or ends on the DNA, so no DNA is shown, and the CDR3 is as TCRdb lists it. The CDR3 here is CSVAGTEPRL. This chain uses TRBV29-1 with TRBJ1-2; TRBD1 is taken as the D call from the table, unchecked against the DNA. The CDR3 length equals 10 residues, ends included. From germline, CDR1 is SQVTM and CDR2 ANQGSEA.

The rearrangement uses TRBV6-2 or TRBV6-3 and TRBJ1-5; unclear D gene. Trimming stripped 6 bases from V and 6 bases from J, with 15 bases between. The CDR3 runs 14 residues. The germline gives CDR1 MNHEY, CDR2 SVGEGT. Here the CDR3 reads CASRLAGIGQPQHF. CDR3 DNA: TGTGCCAGCAGGCTGGCGGGGATCGGTCAGCCCCAGCATTTT.

The chain couples TRBV7-9 to TRBJ2-1; no firm D call. Germline CDR1 reads SEHNR; CDR2 reads FQNEAQ (reference sequence). Trimming took off 2 bases at V and 9 bases at J, with 11 bases between the two ends. This CDR3 comprises 13 residues. CDR3 sequence reads: CASSLISRIEQFF. The CDR3 region has the DNA TGTGCCAGCAGCTTAATAAGCAGGATTGAGCAGTTCTTC.

The CDR3 region has the DNA TGTGCCAGCAGCTTAGGGGGACTCCACAGGGAGCAGTACTTC. Translation: CASSLGGLHREQYF. The rearrangement joins TRBV11-2 to TRBJ2-7, with a possible D match to TRBD2 (6 bases). V lost 1 base and J lost 7, with 14 bases in between. Germline V gives CDR1 SGHAT, CDR2 FQNNGV. The CDR3 covers 14 residues.

The rearrangement uses TRBV2 and TRBJ2-1; perhaps TRBD1 as D (6 bases). The CDR3 length is 15 residues. V dropped 1 base and J dropped 8 bases, with 15 bases sitting between them. Germline values: CDR1 SNHLY, CDR2 FYNNEI. The CDR3 sequence is CASSEGTDFWDEQFF. CDR3 in DNA: TGTGCCAGCAGTGAAGGGACAGACTTTTGGGATGAGCAGTTCTTC.

The V call is TRBV19, the J call TRBJ2-1; tentatively, D is TRBD2 (5 bases). Trimming removed 8 bases at V and 5 bases at J, with 19 bases between. Germline CDR1 LNHDA, CDR2 SQIVND (reference sequence). The length of the CDR3 is 15 residues. The CDR3 loop is CASVTLGGPNNEQFF. CDR3 DNA sequence: TGTGCCAGTGTTACCCTAGGCGGGCCCAACAATGAGCAGTTCTTC.

This clonotype was counted only a few times. V is TRBV12-3 or TRBV12-4 and J is TRBJ2-7; 7 bases agree with TRBD1. CDR3 size: 12 residues. The V gene end was trimmed by 5 bases and the J gene end by 3 bases; junction bases not matched to a gene: 1. This CDR3 is CASSRQGYEQYV. The CDR3 nucleotides are TGTGCCAGCAGTCGACAGGGCTACGAGCAGTACGTC.

This chain links TRBV27 with TRBJ1-4; tentatively, D is TRBD1 (6 bases). Germline V CDR1 and CDR2: MNHEY, SMNVEV (reference sequence). The CDR3 covers 15 residues. Trimming took off 5 bases at V and 7 bases at J, with 17 bases between the two ends. Here the CDR3 reads CASSPTQGHGEKLFF. Here the CDR3 DNA reads TGTGCCAGCAGTCCTACCCAGGGGCACGGTGAAAAACTGTTTTTT. The entire variable domain, with the rest obtained from reference TRBV27 and TRBJ1-4, is as follows: EAQVTQNPRYLITVTGKKLTVTCSQNMNHEYMSWYRQDPGLGLRQIYYSMNVEVTDKGDVPEGYKVSRKEKRNFPLILESPSPNQTSLYFCASSPTQGHGEKLFFGSGTQLSVL.

The chain recombines TRBV13 with TRBJ2-5; 7 bases line up with TRBD1. CDR1 and CDR2 from the germline V gene are PRHDT and FYEKMQ (reference sequence). The CDR3 has 14 residues. The junction had 6 bases not matched to a gene; V was cut back by 4 bases and J by 4 bases. CDR3 DNA sequence: TGTGCCAGCAGCTCCAAGACAGGGATAGAGACCCAGTACTTC. Translating it yields CASSSKTGIETQYF.

This clonotype appeared a few times. V usage is TRBV6-1 and J usage is TRBJ1-5, with D maybe TRBD1 (6 bases). CDR1 is MNHNS and CDR2 is SASEGT in the germline V gene. With 4 bases removed from V and 0 bases from J, the gap between germline ends came to 22 bases. There are 19 residues in the CDR3. The CDR3 reads CASSAKQGGKIYSNQPQHF. The DNA for the CDR3 is TGTGCCAGCAGTGCTAAACAGGGAGGAAAGATATATAGCAATCAGCCCCAGCATTTT.